The 17 T cell receptor beta chains presented below share a single source sample, sequenced in a study of blood T cell repertoires in COVID-19 (TCRdb year 2020). The library was obtained by the immunoSEQ multiplex PCR assay. Entries here come from immuneACCESS through TCRdb and include only in-frame sequences with V and J called. Some clones fail to appear in such tables; in the studies checked, an unresolved V gene covers under half of the shortfall, and the cause of the remainder is unknown. Recorded for this sample are over 30,000 clones; 75% of them occurred a single time. The ten top clones hold roughly 14% of the sample. The sequencing input was peripheral blood. These receptors all stem from a man older than 75 with active or convalescent COVID-19.

J is TRBJ2-3 and V is TRBV11-3, with TRBD1 identical over 7 bases. V was clipped by 3 bases and J by 3 bases; unmatched bases: 6. CDR1 is SGHNT and CDR2 is YENEEA in the germline V gene. The CDR3 covers 15 residues. The CDR3 spells CASSLQGVLTDTQYF. The CDR3 DNA reads TGTGCCAGCAGCTTGCAGGGGGTCCTGACAGATACGCAGTATTTT.

Here the CDR3 DNA reads TGTGCCAGCAGTTACTCGATGCAGGGGCTAGGGTCACCCCTCCACTTT. Its translation is CASSYSMQGLGSPLHF. This chain connects TRBV6-5 to TRBJ1-6, with TRBD1 as a possible D gene (6 bases). Trimming stripped 0 bases from V and 10 bases from J, with 16 bases between. There are 16 residues in the CDR3. From germline, CDR1 is MNHEY and CDR2 SVGAGI.

V is TRBV2 and J is TRBJ1-3; D unclear. V was clipped by 4 bases and J by 2 bases, with 9 bases between them. CDR1 is SNHLY, CDR2 FYNNEI, per germline. This CDR3 spans 14 amino acids. As DNA, the CDR3 is TGTGCCAGCAGTGTTAACGAGGCTGGAAACACCATATATTTT. Translation: CASSVNEAGNTIYF. The variable domain in full, completed from reference TRBV2 and TRBJ1-3, reads EPEVTQTPSHQVTQMGQEVILRCVPISNHLYFYWYRQILGQKVEFLVSFYNNEISEKSEIFDDQFSVERPDGSNFTLKIRSTKLEDSAMYFCASSVNEAGNTIYFGEGSWLTVV.

The chain is built from TRBV5-6 and TRBJ2-6, with TRBD2 as a possible D gene (5 bases). The length of the CDR3 is 18 residues. The V gene lost 4 bases and the J gene lost 0 bases, with 17 bases spanning the gap. Per the germline V gene, CDR1 is SGHDT and CDR2 is YYEEEE. The CDR3 spells CASSQGPGSYSGANVLTF. DNA for the CDR3: TGTGCCAGCAGCCAAGGCCCGGGATCTTACTCTGGGGCCAACGTCCTGACTTTC. The full variable domain, its missing parts supplied by reference TRBV5-6 and TRBJ2-6, is DAGVTQSPTHLIKTRGQQVTLRCSPKSGHDTVSWYQQALGQGPQFIFQYYEEEERQRGNFPDRFSGHQFPNYSSELNVNALLLGDSALYLCASSQGPGSYSGANVLTFGAGSRLTVL.

The chain is built from TRBV19 and TRBJ2-3; 13 positions match TRBD2. The CDR3 is 16 residues long. Germline V gene sequence: CDR1 LNHDA, CDR2 SQIVND (reference sequence). V lost 9 bases, J lost 2 bases, and 8 bases stayed unmatched. The CDR3 bases are TGTGCCAGCCGACCGGGACTAGCGGGGCTCACAGATACGCAGTATTTT. As protein: CASRPGLAGLTDTQYF.

This chain's CDR3 is CASSQGGFMDNYGYTF. The DNA of the CDR3 is TGTGCCAGCAGCCAAGGAGGGTTTATGGATAACTATGGCTACACCTTC. The chain is built from TRBV4-2 and TRBJ1-2; D is undetermined. CDR3 length: 16 residues. V dropped 1 base and J dropped 1 base, with 13 bases sitting between them. The V gene's germline CDR1 is LGHNA and CDR2 YNFKEQ.

This clone appeared a few times. The rearrangement uses TRBV3-1 (or the pseudogene TRBV3-2) and TRBJ2-1; D is possibly TRBD2 (5 bases). CDR1 is LGHDT, CDR2 YNNKEL, per germline (reference sequence). There are 13 residues in the CDR3. V was clipped by 2 bases and J by 4 bases, with 6 bases between them. The CDR3 region is CASSQRGYNEQFF. In nucleotides, the CDR3 is TGTGCCAGCAGCCAACGAGGGTACAATGAGCAGTTCTTC.

The V gene is TRBV19, the J gene TRBJ2-7; tentative D call: TRBD2 (6 bases). Germline V CDR1 and CDR2: LNHDA, SQIVND (reference sequence). Trimming took off 3 bases at V and 2 bases at J, with 14 bases between the two ends. The CDR3 runs to 15 residues. The CDR3 DNA reads as TGTGCCAGTAGTATGGCCGGGGCGGGAACCTACGAGCAGTACTTC. This translates into CASSMAGAGTYEQYF.

The rearrangement uses TRBV10-3 and TRBJ2-1; 12 bases agree with TRBD2. Germline V gene sequence: CDR1 ENHRY, CDR2 SYGVKD. CDR3 length: 14 residues. Losses at the gene ends were 10 bases for V and 5 bases for J; bases not matched to a gene: 6. CDR3 sequence (DNA): TGTGCCACTCGGACTAGCGGGGAAGACAATGAGCAGTTCTTC. Protein product: CATRTSGEDNEQFF.

The chain links TRBV24-1 to TRBJ2-1, with a weak D call TRBD1 (5 bases). The germline V gene encodes CDR1 KGHDR and CDR2 SFDVKD. Trimming shortened V by 5 bases and J by 0 bases, and 10 bases separated the two germline ends. This CDR3 spans 15 amino acids. CDR3 amino acids: CATSGTQSSYNEQFF. The DNA of the CDR3 is TGTGCCACCAGTGGGACACAGAGCTCCTACAATGAGCAGTTCTTC.

The rearrangement joins TRBV7-9 to TRBJ2-1; 7 bases map to TRBD2. The J segment lost 3 bases and the V segment lost 8 bases, leaving 7 bases of the junction unmatched. This CDR3 has 14 residues. Germline CDR1 is SEHNR and CDR2 is FQNEAQ (reference sequence). This CDR3 is CASSFSSGYNEQFF. CDR3 coding DNA: TGTGCCAGCTCCTTCTCTAGCGGCTACAATGAGCAGTTCTTC. Complete variable domain (other parts from reference TRBV7-9 and TRBJ2-1): DTGVSQNPRHKITKRGQNVTFRCDPISEHNRLYWYRQTLGQGPEFLTYFQNEAQLEKSRLLSDRFSAERPKGSFSTLEIQRTEQGDSAMYLCASSFSSGYNEQFFGPGTRLTVL.

The rearrangement links TRBV28 to TRBJ2-1; the D gene is possibly TRBD2 (6 bases). Germline V gene data show CDR1 as MDHEN and CDR2 as SYDVKM. The V and J ends lost 6 bases and 9 bases respectively, with 9 bases between them. This CDR3 has 11 residues. DNA for the CDR3: TGTGCCAGCAGGCGGGAAGTTGAGCAGTTCTTC. Its protein is CASRREVEQFF.

The J gene is TRBJ2-1, the V gene TRBV10-1; 9 bases line up with TRBD2. Trimming cost V 8 bases and J 8 bases; bases outside gene matches: 7. This CDR3 has 13 residues. CDR1 is WNHNN, CDR2 SYGVQD, per germline (reference sequence). Here the CDR3 DNA reads TGCGCCAGCCAAGCGGGAGGCCGGGATGAGCAGTTCTTC. It specifies CASQAGGRDEQFF.

The chain joins TRBV11-2 to TRBJ2-2, with D perhaps TRBD2 (6 bases). The V and J ends lost 1 base and 6 bases respectively, with 9 bases between them. Germline lookup yields CDR1 SGHAT and CDR2 FQNNGV. The CDR3 spans 14 residues. The DNA of the CDR3 is TGTGCCAGCAGCTTAGTGGGGGGAGCCGGGGAGCTGTTTTTT. It translates to CASSLVGGAGELFF.

This chain connects TRBV19 to TRBJ1-5; 7 nucleotides agree with TRBD1. CDR3 length equals 14 residues. Germline CDR1 reads LNHDA; CDR2 reads SQIVND (reference sequence). V was pared by 7 bases and J by 4 bases, with 7 bases of the junction left unmatched. CDR3 amino acids: CASTPDRVNQPQHF. CDR3 nucleotides: TGTGCCAGTACTCCCGACAGGGTTAATCAGCCCCAGCATTTT.

V and J are TRBV4-2 and TRBJ2-7; 10 positions agree with TRBD2. J lost 1 base, V lost 1 base, and 4 bases had no gene match. The CDR3 consists of 16 residues. Germline loops: CDR1 LGHNA, CDR2 YNFKEQ. The CDR3 coding sequence is TGTGCCAGCAGCCAAGTTCAAGCGGGAGGGTCCTACGAGCAGTACTTC. It translates to CASSQVQAGGSYEQYF.

The rearrangement uses TRBV18 and TRBJ2-5; weak D call: TRBD1 (6 bases). V was trimmed by 4 bases and J by 0 bases, leaving 15 bases between them. CDR1 KGHSH and CDR2 LQKENI come from the germline V gene. CDR3 length equals 16 residues. CDR3 in amino acids: CASSHGRGMYQETQYF. In DNA, the CDR3 is TGTGCCAGCTCACATGGCAGGGGAATGTACCAAGAGACCCAGTACTTC. The full variable domain, rest sourced from reference TRBV18 and TRBJ2-5, is NAGVMQNPRHLVRRRGQEARLRCSPMKGHSHVYWYRQLPEEGLKFMVYLQKENIIDESGMPKERFSAEFPKEGPSILRIQQVVRGDSAAYFCASSHGRGMYQETQYFGPGTRLLVL.